This T cell receptor (beta chain) was obtained from a study of control samples from healthy donors and cancer patients. The protocol was immunoSEQ multiplex PCR, while the TCRdb copy is restricted to in-frame clones and leaves out a portion. The data show fewer than 30,000 clones, with around nine tenths seen just once and about 1.6% held by the top ten. This clonotype was sampled from a woman aged 35 to 49 with lung cancer. Material for sequencing was PBMCs.

As DNA, the CDR3 is TGTGCCACCATCCGGGACAGTTACACAGATACGCAGTATTTT. Its protein product is CATIRDSYTDTQYF. The V and J genes are TRBV15 and TRBJ2-3; 7 bases fit TRBD1. The CDR3 sequence is 14 residues long. CDR1 LNHNV and CDR2 YYDKDF come from the germline V gene (reference sequence). V lost 7 bases to trimming and J lost 2 bases; unmatched junction nucleotides: 6.